The rows below give T cell receptor beta chains drawn from one sample of a study of cytomegalovirus exposure and HLA in healthy donors. Measured with immunoSEQ multiplex PCR; TCRdb has only the in-frame clones, and not every one. Here the sample spans over 150,000 clones, 86% being singletons. The source material was PBMCs. The receptors were gathered from a man younger than 35 in good health and CMV-seropositive. The CDR3 runs from the conserved cysteine through the conserved F or W. Fields, in order: V gene, D gene, J gene, CDR3 length, clone size, CDR3 DNA, CDR3 protein. A D gene is named only where the DNA matches it firmly. Size is stated for part of the rows, as once, few or many counts, or as a class when the clone is expanded.

>TRBV9|TRBD1|TRBJ1-6|15|-
TGTGCCAGCAGCCCACGGACAGGTGTCACTTCACCCCTCCACTTT
CASSPRTGVTSPLHF
>TRBV7-9|-|TRBJ2-2|15|-
TGTGCCAGCAGCTCGCCCTTCACAGGCACCGGGGAGCTGTTTTTT
CASSSPFTGTGELFF
>TRBV6-5|TRBD2|TRBJ2-1|15|-
TGTGCCAGCAGTACCCGACTAGCGGGGTTAAATGAGCAGTTCTTC
CASSTRLAGLNEQFF
>TRBV7-3|TRBD2|TRBJ2-3|17|-
TGTGCCAGCAGCTTGAGGACTAGCGGGGGGGCCGCAGATACGCAGTATTTT
CASSLRTSGGAADTQYF
>TRBV30|-|TRBJ2-7|11|-
TGTGCCTGGAGTGTACGGTACGAGCAGTACTTC
CAWSVRYEQYF
>TRBV6-4|-|TRBJ2-1|14|many
TGTGCCAGCAGTGACTCGAAAGGGGGTAATGAGCAGTTCTTC
CASSDSKGGNEQFF
>TRBV6-5|-|TRBJ1-4|12|-
TGTGCCAGCAGTAAAGACCGGGGGAAACTGTTTTTT
CASSKDRGKLFF
>TRBV9|-|TRBJ1-3|14|once
TGTGCCAGTACCAGGCGAGCTTCTGGAAACACCATATATTTT
CASTRRASGNTIYF
>TRBV19|-|TRBJ1-1|14|-
TGTGCCAGTAGGAAGAGAGGCAGGGACACTGAAGCTTTCTTT
CASRKRGRDTEAFF
>TRBV19|-|TRBJ2-3|16|-
TGTGCCAGTACCCCCTGGGGGGGGCCCAGCGCAGATACGCAGTATTTT
CASTPWGGPSADTQYF
>TRBV7-2|-|TRBJ1-1|13|-
TGTGCCAGCAGCAGGACACCGAACACTGAAGCTTTCTTT
CASSRTPNTEAFF
>TRBV5-8|TRBD1|TRBJ1-4|15|-
TGTGCCAGCAGCTTGGCCGCAGGGGGGAAGGAAAAACTGTTTTTT
CASSLAAGGKEKLFF
>TRBV6-5|-|TRBJ1-5|13|-
TGTGCCAGCAGAGCGGTGGATAATCAGCCCCAGCATTTT
CASRAVDNQPQHF
>TRBV7-2|TRBD2|TRBJ2-1|12|-
TGTGCCAGCAGCTCCTCGGGACTAGAGCAGTTCTTC
CASSSSGLEQFF
>TRBV18|TRBD2|TRBJ2-2|15|-
TGTGCCAGCTCAAAGCGGGAATCGAACACCGGGGAGCTGTTTTTT
CASSKRESNTGELFF
>TRBV5-1|-|TRBJ2-3|14|-
TGCGCCAGCAGCTTGGCCGGAGCAACAGATACGCAGTATTTT
CASSLAGATDTQYF
>TRBV7-9|-|TRBJ1-1|13|-
TGTGCCAGCAGCCACACAACGAACACTGAAGCTTTCTTT
CASSHTTNTEAFF
>TRBV6-1|TRBD2|TRBJ2-7|16|-
TGTGCCAGCAGTGAGCCTGCCAGCGGGGGCTGGGACGAGCAGTACTTC
CASSEPASGGWDEQYF
>TRBV19|TRBD1|TRBJ1-5|15|-
TGTGCCAGTAGGGACAGGGTTAGGAGCAATCAGCCCCAGCATTTT
CASRDRVRSNQPQHF
>TRBV5-1|-|TRBJ2-3|15|once
TGCGCCAGCAGCTTGTCCACAGGGTCCGCAGATACGCAGTATTTT
CASSLSTGSADTQYF
>TRBV7-2|-|TRBJ2-7|14|-
TGTGCCAGCAGCTCCCCGCAAGGCAGAGGCGAGCAGTACTTC
CASSSPQGRGEQYF
>TRBV9|TRBD1|TRBJ1-1|17|-
TGTGCCAGCAGCGTAGGCGCAGGGGGTTGGGTGAACACTGAAGCTTTCTTT
CASSVGAGGWVNTEAFF
>TRBV30|-|TRBJ2-1|13|-
TGTGCCTTAACTAGCTCTTTAAACAATGAGCAGTTCTTC
CALTSSLNNEQFF
>TRBV11-2|-|TRBJ2-7|16|-
TGTGCCAGCAGCTTAGATCTGAGTAAAGCATCCTACGAGCAGTACTTC
CASSLDLSKASYEQYF
>TRBV9|TRBD2|TRBJ2-3|16|-
TGTGCCAGCAGCTCCCGACTAGCGGGCGCCACAGATACGCAGTATTTT
CASSSRLAGATDTQYF
>TRBV27|-|TRBJ2-7|11|-
TGTGCCAGCAGTTCAACCTACGAGCAGTACTTC
CASSSTYEQYF
>TRBV18|TRBD2|TRBJ2-5|16|-
TGTGCCAGCTCATCGGGACTAGCGGGATCGGGCGAGACCCAGTACTTC
CASSSGLAGSGETQYF
>TRBV11-2|TRBD2|TRBJ2-3|16|-
TGTGCCAGCAGCTTAGCAGTGGGGGGGGTCACAGATACGCAGTATTTT
CASSLAVGGVTDTQYF
>TRBV6-5|-|TRBJ1-1|14|once
TGTGCCAGCACCTTACATATGACAGCTCGTGAAGCTTTCTTT
CASTLHMTAREAFF
>TRBV7-3|-|TRBJ2-7|13|-
TGTGCCAGCAGCTCAACTCCTATTTACGAGCAGTACTTC
CASSSTPIYEQYF
>TRBV4-2|TRBD2|TRBJ2-2|17|-
TGTGCCAGCAGCCAAAAGGGACTAGCGATGAACACCGGGGAGCTGTTTTTT
CASSQKGLAMNTGELFF
>TRBV9|TRBD2|TRBJ2-1|17|-
TGTGCCAGCAGCGTAGGGGTTAGCGGGGGCCCTAGCAATGAGCAGTTCTTC
CASSVGVSGGPSNEQFF
>TRBV30|TRBD1|TRBJ2-7|13|-
TGTGCCTGGAGTGTTCAGGGGGCGAGAGAGCAGTACTTC
CAWSVQGAREQYF
>TRBV6-5|-|TRBJ1-1|14|-
TGTGCCAGCAGTCAACGAGGTGGGAACACTGAAGCTTTCTTT
CASSQRGGNTEAFF
>TRBV6-6|-|TRBJ2-2|12|-
TGTGCCAGCAGTTACGAGGCCGGGGAGCTGTTTTTT
CASSYEAGELFF
>TRBV27|-|TRBJ2-5|15|-
TGTGCCAGCAGTTTATCGCGACAGGGAGGTGAGACCCAGTACTTC
CASSLSRQGGETQYF
>TRBV6-5|-|TRBJ2-7|13|few
TGTGCCAGCTATAATAGATTAATACCCGAGCAGTACTTC
CASYNRLIPEQYF
>TRBV6-5|TRBD2|TRBJ2-3|15|-
TGTGCCAGCAGTTACTCGGGGAGGGTTACAGATACGCAGTATTTT
CASSYSGRVTDTQYF
>TRBV5-4|TRBD1|TRBJ1-2|14|-
TGTGCCAGCAGACAGGACAGGGGGCACTATGGCTACACCTTC
CASRQDRGHYGYTF
>TRBV20-1|TRBD2|TRBJ2-3|11|few
TGCAGTGCTCTACGGACTAGCGGGCAGTATTTT
CSALRTSGQYF
>TRBV25-1|TRBD2|TRBJ2-3|13|-
TGTGCCAGCAGTAGCGGGAGGGCAGATACGCAGTATTTT
CASSSGRADTQYF
>TRBV18|-|TRBJ2-7|13|-
TGTGCCAGCTCACCACCGGGCACCTACGAGCAGTACTTC
CASSPPGTYEQYF
>TRBV6-4|-|TRBJ2-1|16|-
TGTGCCAGCAGCCACAGGGCACAGGGCTCCTACAATGAGCAGTTCTTC
CASSHRAQGSYNEQFF
>TRBV6-5|TRBD2|TRBJ2-7|15|-
TGTGCCAGCAGTCTTGGGACTAGCGGGGGTTACGAGCAGTACTTC
CASSLGTSGGYEQYF
>TRBV30|-|TRBJ2-2|10|-
TGTGCCTGGAGCTACGGGGAGCTGTTTTTT
CAWSYGELFF
>TRBV4-3|-|TRBJ2-1|13|-
TGCGCCAGCAGCCAAGATTATGCTTCGGCGGGGTTCTTC
CASSQDYASAGFF
>TRBV30|-|TRBJ1-3|14|-
TGTGCCTGGAGTGTCAGGGTCGCTGGAAACACCATATATTTT
CAWSVRVAGNTIYF
>TRBV7-3|TRBD2|TRBJ2-1|15|-
TGTGCCAGCAGCCCTGGGGGGGGTTCCTACAATGAGCAGTTCTTC
CASSPGGGSYNEQFF
>TRBV2|-|TRBJ2-5|14|-
TGTGCCAGCAGTGAAGGGAGAGGCCCGGGGACCCAGTACTTC
CASSEGRGPGTQYF
>TRBV7-2|-|TRBJ2-2|17|-
TGTGCCAGCAGCTTGCGTTTTCAGGGATCGAGGACCGGGGAGCTGTTTTTT
CASSLRFQGSRTGELFF
>TRBV7-2|TRBD1|TRBJ2-5|15|few
TGTGCCAGCAGCTATCGGACAGGGGGCCAAGAGACCCAGTACTTC
CASSYRTGGQETQYF
>TRBV2|-|TRBJ1-6|14|-
TGTGCCAGCAAGTTGGAAGGACAAAATTCACCCCTCCACTTT
CASKLEGQNSPLHF
>TRBV4-2|TRBD2|TRBJ2-1|17|-
TGTGCCAGCAGCCCCGGGACTAGCGGGAAGATCTACAATGAGCAGTTCTTC
CASSPGTSGKIYNEQFF
>TRBV28|TRBD1|TRBJ1-2|14|-
TGTGCCAGCAGTACCGACAGGGGTAACTATGGCTACACCTTC
CASSTDRGNYGYTF
>TRBV7-9|TRBD2|TRBJ2-3|17|-
TGTGCCAGTTGGCATGCGGCTAGCGGGGGGCTTCGGGATACGCAGTATTTT
CASWHAASGGLRDTQYF
>TRBV6-4|-|TRBJ2-1|13|-
TGTGCCAGCAGTGAGGGCAGAGGGGGAGAGCAGTTCTTC
CASSEGRGGEQFF
>TRBV11-1|TRBD2|TRBJ2-7|17|-
TGTGCCAGCAGCGGACAGACTAGCGGGAGGGCCGCCTACGAGCAGTACTTC
CASSGQTSGRAAYEQYF
>TRBV9|TRBD1|TRBJ1-5|14|-
TGTGCCAGCAGCGCCAGGGGGCCCGGGGGGCCCCAGCATTTT
CASSARGPGGPQHF